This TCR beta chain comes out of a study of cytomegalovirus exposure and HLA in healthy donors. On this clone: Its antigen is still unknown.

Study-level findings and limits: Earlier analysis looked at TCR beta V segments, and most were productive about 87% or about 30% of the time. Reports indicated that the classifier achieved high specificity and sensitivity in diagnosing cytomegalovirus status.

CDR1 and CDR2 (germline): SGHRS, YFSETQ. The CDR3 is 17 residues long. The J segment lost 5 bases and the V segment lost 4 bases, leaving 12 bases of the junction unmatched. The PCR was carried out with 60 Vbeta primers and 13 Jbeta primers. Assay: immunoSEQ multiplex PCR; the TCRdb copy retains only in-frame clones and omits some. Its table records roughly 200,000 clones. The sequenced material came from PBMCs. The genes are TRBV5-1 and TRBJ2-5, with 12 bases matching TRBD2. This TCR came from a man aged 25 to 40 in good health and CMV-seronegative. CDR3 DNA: TGCGCCAGCAGCCTGGGGGCTAGCGGGGGGGCCAGGGAGACCCAGTACTTC. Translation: CASSLGASGGARETQYF.